Following are 6 T cell receptor beta chains from one sample sequenced in a study of T cell responses to AZD1222 COVID-19 vaccine. Only in-frame clones appear in the TCRdb table, and some are missing; sequencing was by immunoSEQ multiplex PCR. The sample records around 88,000 clones, roughly 86% being singletons. This sample comprised peripheral blood, obtained on day 0 of AZD1222 vaccination. These receptor sequences come from an adult in good health.

The chain is built from TRBV2 and TRBJ2-7, with D possibly TRBD2 on 6 matching bases. V was pared by 7 bases and J by 4 bases, with 17 bases between. The CDR3 is 14 amino acids. CDR1 is SNHLY and CDR2 is FYNNEI in the germline V gene. The CDR3 DNA reads TGTGCCAGCATGGAAGAGCGGGTAACATACGAGCAGTACTTC. This codes for CASMEERVTYEQYF.

V and J are TRBV29-1 and TRBJ2-1, with 7 positions matching TRBD1. The V gene's germline CDR1 is SQVTM and CDR2 ANQGSEA. There are 14 residues in the CDR3. With 5 bases clipped from V and 4 bases from J, the junction kept 8 bases outside the gene matches. Here the CDR3 DNA reads TGCAGCGTTCATAGATGGACAGGATACAATGAGCAGTTCTTC. It is translated as CSVHRWTGYNEQFF.

The chain recombines TRBV10-3 with TRBJ1-3; TRBD1 might be the D (5 bases). This CDR3 comprises 16 residues. Germline CDR1 and CDR2: ENHRY and SYGVKD. Trimming took off 10 bases at V and 7 bases at J, with 26 bases between the two ends. The DNA for the CDR3 is TGTGCCACCGTTGGAGTATGGGAGGGAAAGGGGAACACCATATATTTT. Protein: CATVGVWEGKGNTIYF.

The V gene is TRBV9, the J gene TRBJ2-2, with 12 bases matching TRBD2. CDR3 length equals 15 residues. Unmatched junction bases numbered 0, after V lost 0 bases and J lost 6 bases. CDR1 and CDR2 (germline): SGDLS, YYNGEE. CDR3 loop: CASSVGLAGAGELFF. The CDR3 coding sequence is TGTGCCAGCAGCGTAGGACTAGCGGGGGCCGGGGAGCTGTTTTTT.

The chain carries TRBV29-1 and TRBJ2-1; D call uncertain. The CDR3 runs 12 residues. The germline gives CDR1 SQVTM, CDR2 ANQGSEA. V lost 7 bases and J lost 3, with 10 bases in between. CDR3 in amino acids: CSASQSYNEQFF. CDR3 in DNA: TGCAGCGCGTCACAGAGCTACAATGAGCAGTTCTTC.

The chain links TRBV2 to TRBJ1-2; TRBD1 aligns across 12 bases. The CDR3 is 13 residues long. Per the germline V gene, CDR1 is SNHLY and CDR2 is FYNNEI. V lost 9 bases, J lost 7 bases, and 6 bases stayed unmatched. The DNA for the CDR3 is TGTGCCAGTTTGGGACAGGGGGCTAGTGGCTACACCTTC. Amino acids: CASLGQGASGYTF. The full variable domain, with the rest looked up from reference TRBV2 and TRBJ1-2, is EPEVTQTPSHQVTQMGQEVILRCVPISNHLYFYWYRQILGQKVEFLVSFYNNEISEKSEIFDDQFSVERPDGSNFTLKIRSTKLEDSAMYFCASLGQGASGYTFGSGTRLTVV.